This TCR beta chain was documented in a study of PD-L1 blockade in urothelial cancer. TCRdb keeps only in-frame clones here, not all; method: immunoSEQ multiplex PCR. The table shows about 50,000 clones, with about 85% occurring only once. Regarding time point: peripheral blood 6 weeks after treatment start. This sequence was found in a man over 45 with urothelial cancer. The sample consisted of PBMCs, taken around atezolizumab (anti-PD-L1) treatment.

The CDR3 loop reads CASTPHGGSSYEQYF. The CDR3 DNA sequence: TGTGCCAGCACGCCGCACGGCGGGAGCTCCTACGAGCAGTACTTC. V gene TRBV28 combines with J gene TRBJ2-7; 7 bases are shared with TRBD2. This CDR3 spans 15 amino acids. The germline V gene has CDR1 MDHEN and CDR2 SYDVKM. J lost 0 bases, V lost 7 bases, and 9 bases had no gene match.